This TCR beta chain originates from a study of T cells in Graves' hyperthyroidism and ophthalmopathy (dated by TCRdb to between 2018 and 2021). In the study overall: Peripheral blood was sampled at the time of initial diagnosis, prior to any treatment. After blood sampling, hyperthyroidism patients were treated with methimazole at a starting dose of 30 mg daily, and ophthalmopathy patients were treated with high-dose intravenous methylprednisolone. Whether ophthalmopathy could be predicted prospectively was tested in an independent validation cohort made up of fewer than 20 hyperthyroidism patients plus 17 patients who later progressed to ophthalmopathy. In addition, the study compared T-cell repertoires in thyroid tissue and in blood from five to seven Graves' hyperthyroidism patients. TCR V-J signatures able to tell the groups apart were searched for in a discovery cohort of 100 patients, of whom about 40 had Graves' ophthalmopathy and 57 had stable Graves' hyperthyroidism. According to the paper, TCR Vbeta CDR3 sequencing was carried out on 135 peripheral blood samples, which came from fewer than 50 ophthalmopathy, under 85 hyperthyroidism and roughly 17 progressor patients. For training and testing, the roughly 100 patients in the discovery cohort were randomly divided in a 7:3 ratio.

Study-wide findings and limitations: A model built on a 13 V-J signature distinguished ophthalmopathy from stable hyperthyroidism, reaching about 88% sensitivity and under 84% specificity in cross-validation and 80%/75% in testing. Sample size was not statistically predetermined, and investigators were not blinded to group allocation. Most expanded thyroid clonotypes (frequency above 0.001) were also detected in blood, suggesting blood repertoires may reflect thyroid immune responses. In validation, progression to ophthalmopathy was predicted by the model with approximately 67% sensitivity and 72.22% specificity, a median of about 6 months before onset.

The TCR beta CDR3 regions were amplified from RNA transcripts. A first-round RT-PCR of the TCR CDR3 used the HTBI primer set with the Qiagen OneStep RT-PCR kit. Libraries were constructed in a second round of multiplex PCR, after which size selection and purification were performed. The libraries were sequenced on an Illumina HiSeq2000 using paired-end 100 bp reads. As for the authors' bioinformatics: SOAPnuke was used to process the raw data, with reads discarded if the reads contained adapters or uncalled bases, had a mean Phred below 15, or lacked an exact constant-primer or identifier match. High-quality paired reads were merged with COPE v1.2.5, and unique nucleotide sequences were defined as clonotypes. MiTCR v1.1 was used to align the clonotypes against IMGT TRBV, TRBD and TRBJ reference segments. The analysis was restricted to V-J combinations with a frequency above 0.0001, which together covered around 99% of the repertoires. The TCS score was defined as the ratio of F50 (clonal expansion) to E x V (chaos), calculated using BLOSUM62-based TCRdist between CDR3 peptides within each V-J. Welch's t-statistics and random forest reduced fewer than 550 V-J features to under 15, which were used in a naive Bayes classifier (R e1071). TCRdb trimmed public reads at Q25 via fastp, called clones via MiXCR and kept in-frame beta chains. Under each unique CDR3 protein, matching rows form one entry showing the most common genes and DNA. The V and J calls were not made by the authors but by TCRdb's processing. For this sample the table gives approximately 700,000 distinct CDR3 sequences, of which roughly 15% were detected only once. The ten largest account for under 9.5% of the sample.

Stable Graves' hyperthyroidism was defined as no progression to ophthalmopathy during 18 months of follow-up. Hyperthyroidism patients were newly diagnosed, with disease duration under 2 months, and aged 18 to 65 years. Exclusion was applied to patients with uncontrolled infections, other autoimmune diseases, pregnancy or lactation. Diagnoses were based on clinical symptoms, serum thyroxine and TRAb, thyroid ultrasound and orbital computed tomography. PBMCs were separated from approximately 9.9 ml of fresh peripheral blood using Ficoll-Paque density gradient centrifugation. Trizol reagent was used to extract total RNA, and RNA quality was then checked on an Agilent 2100 Bioanalyzer. The junction carries 15 bases between V and J, which are trimmed by 6 bases and 0 bases respectively. The germline V gene specifies MNHNS as CDR1 and SASEGT as CDR2. The CDR3 contains 15 residues, cysteine and phenylalanine counted. CDR3 DNA only is kept here, 45 bases in frame from base 1.

This clonotype was detected only a few times. No antigen is known for it. No qualities accompany the bases; no much larger clone lies one base away. The V and J segments used are TRBV6-1 and TRBJ2-7; 5 matching bases give a weak D call of TRBD2. The sample taken for sequencing was blood. The sequence was obtained from a man aged 18 to 29 with Graves' hyperthyroidism. The nucleotide sequence reads as follows: TGTGCCAGCAGCGTTTGGGCGGGCCACTCCTACGAGCAGTACTTC. The encoded protein is CASSVWAGHSYEQYF.